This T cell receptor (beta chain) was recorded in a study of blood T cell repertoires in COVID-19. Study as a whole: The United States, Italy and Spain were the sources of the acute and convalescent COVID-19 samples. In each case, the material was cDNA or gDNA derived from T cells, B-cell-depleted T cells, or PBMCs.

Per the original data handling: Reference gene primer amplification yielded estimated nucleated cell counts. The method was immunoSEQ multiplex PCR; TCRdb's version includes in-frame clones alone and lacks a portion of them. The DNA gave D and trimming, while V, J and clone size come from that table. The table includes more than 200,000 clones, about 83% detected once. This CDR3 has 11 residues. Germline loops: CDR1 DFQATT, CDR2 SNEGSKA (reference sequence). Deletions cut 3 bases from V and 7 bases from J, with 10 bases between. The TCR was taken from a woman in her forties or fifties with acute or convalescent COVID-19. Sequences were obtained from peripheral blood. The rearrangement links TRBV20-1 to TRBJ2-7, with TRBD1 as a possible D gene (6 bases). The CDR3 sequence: CSASLGGEQYF. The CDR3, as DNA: TGCAGTGCTAGTTTAGGGGGAGAGCAGTACTTC.